What follows are 14 T cell receptor beta chains derived from one specimen sequenced in a study of PD-L1 blockade in urothelial cancer. Some clones are missing from TCRdb's copy, which holds only in-frame ones; the method was immunoSEQ multiplex PCR. The sample has roughly 20,000 clones, almost 90% seen once. Sequences were derived from PBMCs, sampled around atezolizumab (anti-PD-L1) treatment. Receptor source: a man in his fifties or sixties with urothelial cancer.

The CDR3 bases are TGTGCCAGCAGGTCGCGGGGAGTTCAAGAGACCCAGTACTTC. Translation: CASRSRGVQETQYF. The chain joins TRBV5-6 to TRBJ2-5, with D possibly TRBD2 on 6 matching bases. V was shortened by 5 bases and J by 2 bases, with 13 bases between the two germline ends. The germline V gene encodes CDR1 SGHDT and CDR2 YYEEEE. CDR3 length equals 14 residues. Combining the CDR3 with reference TRBV5-6 and TRBJ2-5 gives the whole variable domain DAGVTQSPTHLIKTRGQQVTLRCSPKSGHDTVSWYQQALGQGPQFIFQYYEEEERQRGNFPDRFSGHQFPNYSSELNVNALLLGDSALYLCASRSRGVQETQYFGPGTRLLVL.

The chain carries TRBV4-1 and TRBJ2-1, with TRBD2 matching over 13 bases. The CDR3 consists of 17 residues. J lost 9 bases, V lost 1 base, and 9 bases had no gene match. Germline V lookup: CDR1 MGHRA, CDR2 YSYEKL. CDR3 protein: CASSQGRTSGRWCEQFF. CDR3 nucleotides: TGCGCCAGCAGCCAAGGCAGGACTAGCGGGAGATGGTGTGAGCAGTTCTTC.

The chain carries TRBV3-2 and TRBJ2-1; TRBD2, the table's D call, lacks a check against the DNA. TRBV3-2 counts as a pseudogene. The CDR3 has 9 residues. The CDR3 loop reads CASSFREFF. The CDR3 DNA sequence: TGTGCCAGCAGTTTTAGAGAGTTCTTC.

This clone occurred once. V is TRBV5-1 and J is TRBJ1-2; D gene uncertain. Between the trimmed V and J ends, which lost 0 bases and 4 bases, there was a span of 13 bases. The CDR3 is 15 residues long. Germline-derived CDR1 and CDR2 are SGHRS and YFSETQ. CDR3 DNA sequence: TGCGCCAGCAGCTTGGCCGCGGACTTAATCTATGGCTACACCTTC. Residues: CASSLAADLIYGYTF.

The chain uses TRBV5-4 and TRBJ1-1; D is uncertain. Per germline, CDR1 SGHNT and CDR2 YYREEE (reference sequence). The CDR3 has 13 amino acids. V was clipped by 4 bases and J by 3 bases, with 10 bases between them. CDR3 sequence reads: CASSGERDTEAFF. CDR3 coding DNA: TGTGCCAGCAGCGGCGAGAGGGACACTGAAGCTTTCTTT.

This clone came up a few times. The J gene is TRBJ1-2, the V gene TRBV10-3; 9 nucleotides match TRBD1. V lost 3 bases, J lost 4 bases, and 9 bases stayed unmatched. Germline V gene lookup returns CDR1 ENHRY and CDR2 SYGVKD. The CDR3 covers 16 residues. Here the CDR3 reads CAISDRGQGNFYGYTF. As DNA, the CDR3 is TGTGCCATCAGTGACCGGGGACAGGGCAATTTCTATGGCTACACCTTC.

This clone has more than one count but fewer than ten. The chain carries TRBV11-2 and TRBJ2-1, with D maybe TRBD2 (5 bases). CDR1 is SGHAT and CDR2 is FQNNGV in the germline V gene. The ends were cut back, 4 bases at V and 0 bases at J, with 13 bases in the middle. The CDR3 runs 16 residues. The CDR3 DNA reads as TGTGCCAGCAGCTCCGGACTGGGAAGCTCCTACAATGAGCAGTTCTTC. Amino acids: CASSSGLGSSYNEQFF.

This clone was recorded a few times. The chain links TRBV2 to TRBJ2-7; D is unresolved. Trimming took off 5 bases at V and 7 bases at J, with 9 bases between the two ends. Germline loops: CDR1 SNHLY, CDR2 FYNNEI. This CDR3 comprises 11 residues. The DNA for the CDR3 is TGTGCCAGCAGTCCCTACGAAGAGCAGTACTTC. Protein sequence: CASSPYEEQYF.

The J gene is TRBJ2-1, the V gene TRBV2; D is possibly TRBD1 (6 bases). Per germline, CDR1 SNHLY and CDR2 FYNNEI. The V and J ends lost 4 bases and 4 bases respectively, with 8 bases between them. The CDR3 consists of 13 residues. The CDR3 DNA sequence: TGTGCCAGCAGTGGGGGGCAGTACAATGAGCAGTTCTTC. Translated, it gives CASSGGQYNEQFF.

The chain links TRBV18 to TRBJ1-2, with unresolved D. CDR3 length: 15 residues. Trimming cost V 2 bases and J 4 bases, with 14 bases left between them. Germline CDR1 KGHSH, CDR2 LQKENI. The CDR3 region is CASSPDPGMSYGYTF. In DNA form, the CDR3 reads TGTGCCAGCTCACCAGATCCGGGGATGAGCTATGGCTACACCTTC.

The rearrangement links TRBV18 to TRBJ1-2; D remains unclear. Germline-derived CDR1 and CDR2 are KGHSH and LQKENI. CDR3 length equals 13 residues. The V gene lost 3 bases and the J gene lost 4 bases, with 9 bases spanning the gap. This chain's CDR3 is CASSPGVPYGYTF. The CDR3 DNA reads as TGTGCCAGCTCACCCGGTGTGCCCTATGGCTACACCTTC.

The chain couples TRBV6-5 to TRBJ2-1; TRBD1 agrees at 10 bases. Trimming cost V 6 bases and J 6 bases; bases outside gene matches: 8. The V gene's germline CDR1 is MNHEY and CDR2 SVGAGI. The CDR3 spans 15 residues. CDR3 sequence (DNA): TGTGCCAGCAGCCCCGGGACAGGGGTTGTCAATGAGCAGTTCTTC. Translation: CASSPGTGVVNEQFF.

J is TRBJ2-5 and V is TRBV5-4; TRBD1 is a possible D gene (5 bases). This CDR3 region has 14 residues. Germline CDR1 is SGHNT and CDR2 is YYREEE (reference sequence). V was clipped by 4 bases and J by 5 bases, with 15 bases between them. For the CDR3, the DNA is TGTGCCAGCAGCACCCTGTCGACAGTGGAGACCCAGTACTTC. Its protein product is CASSTLSTVETQYF.

CDR3 loop: CASPLAGDFGELFF. The CDR3 DNA sequence: TGTGCCAGCCCGCTAGCGGGAGATTTCGGGGAGCTGTTTTTT. The chain uses TRBV18 and TRBJ2-2; 10 bases are shared with TRBD2. CDR1 and CDR2 (germline): KGHSH, LQKENI. CDR3 length: 14 amino acids. V lost 8 bases and J lost 7; bases outside the gene matches: 7.